Here is one T cell receptor (beta chain) with its context. The record originates from a study of blood T cell repertoires in COVID-19. The table came from immunoSEQ multiplex PCR; TCRdb's copy has only in-frame clones and leaves some out. The sample yields 70,000 to 75,000 clones, more than 80% seen once. The CDR3 is 14 amino acids. Germline lookup yields CDR1 SGHRS and CDR2 YFSETQ. V lost 2 bases and J lost 0, with 5 bases in between. This sequence originates from a woman in her seventies with acute or convalescent COVID-19. The chain uses TRBV5-1 and TRBJ1-4; D gene uncertain. The specimen was peripheral blood. The CDR3 sequence is CASSLLATNEKLFF. For the CDR3, the DNA is TGCGCCAGCAGCTTACTTGCAACTAATGAAAAACTGTTTTTT.